This passage covers 18 T cell receptor beta chains from one sample sequenced in a study of cytomegalovirus exposure and HLA in healthy donors. A multiplex PCR was run with 60 Vbeta primers and 13 Jbeta primers. TCRdb's copy holds only in-frame clones and misses some; the assay was immunoSEQ multiplex PCR. There are under 110,000 clones in the sample; 75% occur only once, and 2.5% to 3% lies in the top ten. The specimen sequenced was PBMCs. These receptors all stem from a male donor in good health and CMV-seropositive.

The chain employs TRBV18 and TRBJ1-1, with 10 bases fitting TRBD1. The germline V gene encodes CDR1 KGHSH and CDR2 LQKENI. V lost 1 base, J lost 3 bases, and 2 bases stayed unmatched. The length of the CDR3 is 15 residues. The CDR3 DNA reads as TGTGCCAGCTCACCACGGACAGGGGGGTACACTGAAGCTTTCTTT. As protein: CASSPRTGGYTEAFF.

The V and J genes are TRBV27 and TRBJ2-1; 11 bases line up with TRBD2. This CDR3 comprises 15 residues. Germline CDR1 and CDR2: MNHEY and SMNVEV (reference sequence). V shed 6 bases, J shed 5 bases, and the junction held 6 bases outside the gene matches. The CDR3 DNA reads as TGTGCCAGCAGGAGTCTTAGCGGGAGGGACAATGAGCAGTTCTTC. Translated: CASRSLSGRDNEQFF.

The chain carries TRBV9 and TRBJ2-1; D possibly corresponds to TRBD2 (7 bases). There are 19 residues in the CDR3. The ends were cut back, 2 bases at V and 0 bases at J, with 21 bases in the middle. Germline loops: CDR1 SGDLS, CDR2 YYNGEE. DNA of the CDR3: TGTGCCAGCAGCGTCCCTGGCCGGGGGGCGATGTCCTCCTACAATGAGCAGTTCTTC. Protein sequence: CASSVPGRGAMSSYNEQFF.

As to this clone: Sequence at one end of the junction differs from germline and may be a read error. The V call is TRBV7-7, the J call TRBJ2-3, with D perhaps TRBD1 or TRBD2 (7 bases each). Per the germline V gene, CDR1 is SSHAT and CDR2 is FNYEAQ (reference sequence). This CDR3 is built from 15 residues. The CDR3 spells CASSLAGGAQNTQYF. CDR3 nucleotides: TGTGCTAGCAGCTTAGCAGGGGGGGCGCAGAATACGCAGTATTTT.

The V gene is TRBV9, the J gene TRBJ1-2; 8 bases match TRBD1. CDR3 length: 13 amino acids. Germline V lookup: CDR1 SGDLS, CDR2 YYNGEE. The junction had 3 bases not matched to a gene; V was cut back by 2 bases and J by 6 bases. The DNA for the CDR3 is TGTGCCAGCAGCGTCTCAGGGGGCAATGGCTACACCTTC. Protein sequence: CASSVSGGNGYTF.

The chain employs TRBV19 and TRBJ2-5; D is unresolved. Germline assignment: CDR1 LNHDA and CDR2 SQIVND (reference sequence). V lost 3 bases and J lost 2, with 13 bases in between. The CDR3 is 15 residues long. The CDR3: CASSMLSATQETQYF. The CDR3 DNA follows: TGTGCCAGTAGTATGCTATCGGCGACTCAAGAGACCCAGTACTTC.

The chain joins TRBV6-5 to TRBJ2-7, with 8 bases aligning to TRBD1. Unmatched junction bases numbered 7, after V lost 6 bases and J lost 0 bases. The CDR3 consists of 15 residues. Germline CDR1 reads MNHEY; CDR2 reads SVGAGI. Written as DNA, the CDR3 is TGTGCCAGCAGGTCCGGGCAGGGGGCCTCCTACGAGCAGTACTTC. This codes for CASRSGQGASYEQYF.

The chain combines TRBV6-5 with TRBJ1-1, with 8 bases identical to TRBD1. This CDR3 region has 15 residues. V gave up 0 bases and J gave up 2 bases; unmatched junction bases: 2. The germline CDR1 and CDR2 sequences are MNHEY and SVGAGI. The CDR3 sequence is CASSYSQGANTEAFF. DNA of the CDR3: TGTGCCAGCAGTTACTCGCAGGGGGCCAACACTGAAGCTTTCTTT.

The CDR3 bases are TGTGCCAGCAGCCAGACAGGGAACGGGGAGCTGTTTTTT. As protein: CASSQTGNGELFF. The gene calls are TRBV7-9 and TRBJ2-2; TRBD1 agrees at 7 bases. The length of the CDR3 is 13 residues. After removal of 5 bases from V and 7 bases from J, the junction contained 4 bases not matched to a gene. The germline CDR1 and CDR2 sequences are SEHNR and FQNEAQ (reference sequence).

The rearrangement links TRBV25-1 to TRBJ2-2; D unclear. Germline lookup yields CDR1 MGHDK and CDR2 SYGVNS. The CDR3 is 12 residues long. V was clipped by 4 bases and J by 5 bases, with 5 bases between them. The CDR3 here is CASSVRTGELFF. CDR3 nucleotides: TGTGCCAGCAGTGTACGGACCGGGGAGCTGTTTTTT.

This chain joins TRBV5-4 and TRBJ1-3; TRBD1 aligns across 7 bases. Germline assignment: CDR1 SGHNT and CDR2 YYREEE (reference sequence). The junction had 5 bases not matched to a gene; V was cut back by 1 base and J by 1 base. The CDR3 contains 16 residues. The CDR3 region is CASSLSGTASGNTIYF. The CDR3 bases are TGTGCCAGCAGCTTGTCCGGGACAGCTTCTGGAAACACCATATATTTT.

J is TRBJ2-3 and V is TRBV9, with a weak D call TRBD2 (7 bases). The CDR3 has 17 residues. Between the trimmed V and J ends, which lost 0 bases and 4 bases, there was a span of 18 bases. Germline V CDR1 and CDR2: SGDLS, YYNGEE. The CDR3 sequence: CASSVGGGRGGADTQYF. In nucleotides, the CDR3 is TGTGCCAGCAGCGTAGGGGGTGGGAGGGGGGGGGCAGATACGCAGTATTTT. The full variable domain, its missing parts supplied by reference TRBV9 and TRBJ2-3, is DSGVTQTPKHLITATGQRVTLRCSPRSGDLSVYWYQQSLDQGLQFLIQYYNGEERAKGNILERFSAQQFPDLHSELNLSSLELGDSALYFCASSVGGGRGGADTQYFGPGTRLTVL.

J is TRBJ2-1 and V is TRBV9, with TRBD2 identical over 9 bases. The CDR3 runs 17 residues. Germline V CDR1 and CDR2: SGDLS, YYNGEE. The trim removed 0 bases at V and 6 bases at J, leaving 10 bases unmatched. In DNA form, the CDR3 reads TGTGCCAGCAGCGTAGCTTTGGGCGGGGGGGCCTTCAATGAGCAGTTCTTC. Its translation is CASSVALGGGAFNEQFF.

This chain joins TRBV5-1 and TRBJ1-1; TRBD1 might be the D (6 bases). Trimming stripped 3 bases from V and 2 bases from J, with 17 bases between. Germline V lookup: CDR1 SGHRS, CDR2 YFSETQ. The CDR3 runs to 16 residues. CDR3 bases: TGCGCCAGCAGCTCCCGATTATTACAGGGAAACACTGAAGCTTTCTTT. Protein: CASSSRLLQGNTEAFF. Drawing the rest from reference TRBV5-1 and TRBJ1-1, the complete variable domain is KAGVTQTPRYLIKTRGQQVTLSCSPISGHRSVSWYQQTPGQGLQFLFEYFSETQRNKGNFPGRFSGRQFSNSRSEMNVSTLELGDSALYLCASSSRLLQGNTEAFFGQGTRLTVV.

J is TRBJ1-2 and V is TRBV7-9; a possible D gene is TRBD1 (6 bases). Germline lookup yields CDR1 SEHNR and CDR2 FQNEAQ (reference sequence). The V gene lost 4 bases and the J gene lost 8 bases, with 17 bases spanning the gap. This CDR3 contains 14 residues. The CDR3 loop reads CASSSLGAGGGYTF. Here the CDR3 DNA reads TGTGCCAGCAGCTCCTTGGGGGCCGGCGGAGGCTACACCTTC.

This chain links TRBV29-1 with TRBJ2-1; perhaps TRBD1 as D (6 bases). V was clipped by 4 bases and J by 6 bases, with 16 bases between them. The CDR3 is 14 residues long. Germline lookup yields CDR1 SQVTM and CDR2 ANQGSEA. CDR3 in amino acids: CSVVTGTNPNEQFF. In DNA, the CDR3 is TGCAGCGTTGTTACAGGGACGAACCCCAATGAGCAGTTCTTC.

This clone was detected only once. The CDR3 loop reads CASSLARGADEKLFF. CDR3 nucleotide sequence: TGTGCCAGCAGCTTAGCGCGGGGGGCGGATGAAAAACTGTTTTTT. The chain employs TRBV7-9 and TRBJ1-4; perhaps TRBD1 as D (6 bases). V lost 0 bases and J lost 6, with 11 bases in between. The CDR3 covers 15 residues. The V gene's germline CDR1 is SEHNR and CDR2 FQNEAQ (reference sequence).

The chain has TRBV2 and TRBJ2-1, with a weak D call TRBD1 (6 bases). Germline V gene data show CDR1 as SNHLY and CDR2 as FYNNEI. Trimming removed 8 bases from V and 4 bases from J, with 15 bases in between. The CDR3 extends over 14 amino acids. The CDR3 is CASGQGPNYNEQFF. As DNA, the CDR3 is TGTGCCAGCGGGCAGGGGCCGAATTACAATGAGCAGTTCTTC.